Following are 24 T cell receptor beta chains from one sample sequenced in a study of breast tumors, draining lymph nodes, adjacent tissues. One entry per CDR3 protein results from TCRdb running MiXCR on the multiplex PCR reads. The sample lists 70,000 to 95,000 distinct CDR3 sequences; approximately 19% were seen once. The lymph nodes were axillary draining lymph nodes from breast cancer patients. Sequencing was performed on axillary lymph node tissue. The receptors originated from a female donor with breast cancer. Some clones in this sample may be carry-over from other donors' samples.

The sample holds many counts of this clonotype. The rearrangement joins TRBV20-1 to TRBJ2-3; D is undetermined. Looked up from germline, CDR1 is DFQATT and CDR2 is SNEGSKA (reference sequence). The CDR3 has 16 amino acids. V shed 2 bases and J shed 1 base, with 16 bases lying between them. The DNA of the CDR3 is TGCAGTGCTAGATTACTCCGGCGAATACGCACAGATACGCAGTATTTT. Translating it yields CSARLLRRIRTDTQYF.

Details on this clonotype: A read error is possible here, since a much larger clone lies one base away. The V and J genes are TRBV12-3 or TRBV12-4 and TRBJ1-3; D is unresolved. V lost 8 bases, J lost 0 bases, and 11 bases lay in between. This CDR3 has 14 amino acids. The CDR3 here is CASGSTLSGNTIYF. The CDR3 DNA reads as TGTGCCAGCGGTTCGACCCTCTCTGGAAACACCATATATTTT.

This clonotype showed up just a few times. V usage is TRBV6-2 or TRBV6-3 and J usage is TRBJ1-2, with 8 bases that match TRBD1. CDR3 length equals 14 residues. V shed 8 bases, J shed 4 bases, and the junction held 9 bases outside the gene matches. Per germline, CDR1 MNHEY and CDR2 SVGEGT. In nucleotides, the CDR3 is TGTGCCAGCTGGGACAGGATTTTATCCTATGGCTACACCTTC. It specifies CASWDRILSYGYTF.

This clonotype was seen repeatedly, ten times or more. The V gene is TRBV24-1, the J gene TRBJ2-1; no clear D. V gave up 2 bases and J gave up 4 bases, with 14 bases separating them. CDR1 and CDR2 from the germline V gene are KGHDR and SFDVKD. The CDR3 consists of 16 residues. The chain's CDR3 is CATSDSEAKRYNEQFF. The CDR3 coding sequence is TGTGCCACCAGTGATTCCGAGGCTAAAAGGTACAATGAGCAGTTCTTC.

J is TRBJ2-7 and V is TRBV27; no firm D call. The CDR3 is 13 residues long. Per the germline V gene, CDR1 is MNHEY and CDR2 is SMNVEV (reference sequence). Trimming shortened V by 4 bases and J by 3 bases, and 10 bases separated the two germline ends. The CDR3 here is CASSSRPDYEQYF. As DNA, the CDR3 is TGTGCCAGCAGTTCGCGACCCGACTACGAGCAGTACTTC.

As regards this clonotype: Since a much larger clone is just one base distant, this may be a read error. This CDR3 fails to terminate in the conserved phenylalanine or tryptophan, so it likely reflects a read error. The CDR3 DNA sequence: TGCAGTGCTAGAAACACCGATAATTCACCCCTCCACTCT. It encodes CSARNTDNSPLHS. V and J are TRBV20-1 and TRBJ1-6; the D is unclear. Deletions cut 2 bases from V and 5 bases from J, with 7 bases between. The germline V gene encodes CDR1 DFQATT and CDR2 SNEGSKA (reference sequence). This CDR3 contains 13 residues.

For this clonotype: Being one base from a much bigger clone, this may be a read error. V and J are TRBV2 and TRBJ1-5; no reliable D call. The germline gives CDR1 SNHLY, CDR2 FYNNEI. This CDR3 has 13 residues. The CDR3 nucleotides are TGTGCCTGCAGTGAATTCCGTGCCCAGCCCCAGCATTTT. Its protein product is CACSEFRAQPQHF.

This clonotype was counted at least ten times. The V and J genes are TRBV11-2 and TRBJ2-7, with 8 bases that match TRBD1. V shed 2 bases and J 0 bases; nucleotides not matched to a gene: 9. The CDR3 spans 17 residues. Germline values: CDR1 SGHAT, CDR2 FQNNGV. CDR3 protein: CASSLSGGLSSSYEQYF. CDR3 nucleotides: TGTGCCAGCAGCTTATCAGGGGGCCTGAGCAGCTCCTACGAGCAGTACTTC.

Concerning this clonotype: A much bigger clone sits one base away, suggesting this may be a read error. This chain uses TRBV7-9 with TRBJ2-1, with 14 bases lining up with TRBD2. The CDR3 loop spans 15 amino acids. CDR1 SEHNR and CDR2 FQNEAQ come from the germline V gene (reference sequence). The CDR3: CASSLATSGRGERFF. CDR3 nucleotides: TGTGCCAGCAGCTTAGCGACTAGCGGGAGGGGTGAGCGGTTCTTC.

The rearrangement links TRBV6-2 or TRBV6-3 to TRBJ1-4, with D possibly matching TRBD1 (6 bases). The length of the CDR3 is 15 residues. V gave up 2 bases and J gave up 5 bases, with 12 bases separating them. Germline values: CDR1 MNHEY, CDR2 SVGEGT. The CDR3 DNA reads TGTGCCAGCAGTTACACCGACAGGAACAATGAAAAACTGTTTTTT. Protein: CASSYTDRNNEKLFF.

The chain carries TRBV30 and TRBJ2-5; D is uncertain. Germline CDR1 is GTSNPN and CDR2 is SVGIG (reference sequence). The germline V and J ends were trimmed by 4 bases and 5 bases, with 14 bases remaining between them. The CDR3 length is 13 residues. CDR3 loop: CAWNRFNLETQYF. CDR3 nucleotide sequence: TGTGCCTGGAATAGATTTAACCTTGAGACCCAGTACTTC.

This clonotype was seen repeatedly, ten times or more. This sequence joins TRBV11-2 and TRBJ2-3; 8 nucleotides agree with TRBD2. J was trimmed by 2 bases and V by 1 base; bases with no gene match: 5. The CDR3 totals 16 residues. Germline V gives CDR1 SGHAT, CDR2 FQNNGV. The CDR3 is CASSLGQLAATDTQYF. The CDR3 DNA reads TGTGCCAGCAGCTTAGGCCAACTAGCGGCCACAGATACGCAGTATTTT.

This chain joins TRBV27 and TRBJ2-7; tentative D call: TRBD1 (6 bases). This CDR3 spans 15 amino acids. Germline-derived CDR1 and CDR2 are MNHEY and SMNVEV (reference sequence). Trimming took 4 bases from V and 1 from J, leaving 14 bases between them. CDR3 amino acids: CASSSLGTTSYEQYF. CDR3 sequence (DNA): TGTGCCAGCAGTTCGTTAGGGACAACTTCCTACGAGCAGTACTTC.

The chain joins TRBV11-2 to TRBJ1-6; TRBD1 aligns across 8 bases. The V segment lost 4 bases and the J segment 10 bases; nucleotides outside the gene matches: 6. CDR1 SGHAT and CDR2 FQNNGV come from the germline V gene. This CDR3 comprises 14 residues. This CDR3 is CASSSDRVGSPLHF. The DNA for the CDR3 is TGTGCCAGCAGCTCGGACAGGGTAGGCTCACCCCTCCACTTT. The variable domain in full, completed from reference TRBV11-2 and TRBJ1-6, reads EAGVAQSPRYKIIEKRQSVAFWCNPISGHATLYWYQQILGQGPKLLIQFQNNGVVDDSQLPKDRFSAERLKGVDSTLKIQPAKLEDSAVYLCASSSDRVGSPLHFGNGTRLTVT.

This clonotype was detected many times. The rearrangement links TRBV19 to TRBJ2-5, with 9 bases identical to TRBD1. The CDR3 runs to 13 residues. CDR1 and CDR2 (germline): LNHDA, SQIVND (reference sequence). Trimming took 4 bases from V and 4 from J; bases not matched to a gene: 1. The CDR3 DNA reads TGTGCCAGTAGTACGACAGGGGGAGAGACCCAGTACTTC. It codes for CASSTTGGETQYF.

This clonotype was detected many times. The chain employs TRBV5-1 and TRBJ2-3; TRBD2 matches at 7 bases. Per germline, CDR1 SGHRS and CDR2 YFSETQ. The CDR3 covers 16 residues. V dropped 7 bases and J dropped 0; count of bases not matched to a gene: 11. Here the CDR3 reads CASVPIAGSSTDTQYF. The CDR3 DNA follows: TGCGCCAGCGTACCTATAGCGGGTTCTAGCACAGATACGCAGTATTTT.

The sample holds many counts of this clonotype. This chain uses TRBV25-1 with TRBJ1-2; 7 bases agree with TRBD1. The trim removed 3 bases at V and 4 bases at J, leaving 5 bases unmatched. Looked up from germline, CDR1 is MGHDK and CDR2 is SYGVNS. This CDR3 has 14 residues. The CDR3 DNA follows: TGTGCCAGCAGTGAGGGGACAGTTAGCTATGGCTACACCTTC. It encodes CASSEGTVSYGYTF.

The genes are TRBV6-1 and TRBJ2-4, with 7 nucleotides matching TRBD1. CDR1 is MNHNS, CDR2 SASEGT, per germline. J was trimmed by 5 bases and V by 8 bases; bases with no gene match: 3. The CDR3 sequence is 12 residues long. The CDR3 loop is CASGTAQNIQYF. In nucleotides, the CDR3 is TGTGCCAGCGGGACAGCTCAAAACATTCAGTACTTC.

In its sample, this clonotype was seen many times. The genes are TRBV5-6 and TRBJ2-1; no definite D call. This CDR3 has 11 residues. In germline, CDR1 is SGHDT, CDR2 YYEEEE. The V gene lost 4 bases and the J gene lost 10 bases, with 9 bases spanning the gap. The CDR3 DNA reads TGTGCCAGCAGCGCTCAGCTCGAGCAGTTCTTC. It translates to CASSAQLEQFF. The full variable domain, completed using reference TRBV5-6 and TRBJ2-1, is DAGVTQSPTHLIKTRGQQVTLRCSPKSGHDTVSWYQQALGQGPQFIFQYYEEEERQRGNFPDRFSGHQFPNYSSELNVNALLLGDSALYLCASSAQLEQFFGPGTRLTVL.

The CDR3 spells CASSSETSSYEQYF. DNA for the CDR3: TGCGCCAGCAGCTCCGAGACAAGCTCCTACGAGCAGTACTTC. The V call is TRBV5-1, the J call TRBJ2-7, with unresolved D. The CDR3 runs 14 residues. V gave up 3 bases and J gave up 0 bases, with 10 bases separating them. CDR1 is SGHRS, CDR2 YFSETQ, per germline.

This sequence joins TRBV28 and TRBJ1-5, with a weak D call TRBD1 (5 bases). The CDR3 is made up of 12 amino acids. V lost 11 bases and J 5 bases, leaving 13 bases between the germline ends. Germline V gives CDR1 MDHEN, CDR2 SYDVKM. CDR3 coding DNA: TGTGCCGCCAAACAGGTAGATCAGCCCCAGCATTTT. Translated: CAAKQVDQPQHF. The full variable domain, in which reference TRBV28 and TRBJ1-5 provide the parts outside the CDR3, is DVKVTQSSRYLVKRTGEKVFLECVQDMDHENMFWYRQDPGLGLRLIYFSYDVKMKEKGDIPEGYSVSREKKERFSLILESASTNQTSMYLCAAKQVDQPQHFGDGTRLSIL.

This clonotype has at least ten counts. V usage is TRBV12-3 or TRBV12-4 and J usage is TRBJ2-2, with TRBD2 matching over 8 bases. The CDR3 covers 12 residues. V was pared by 10 bases and J by 9 bases, with 7 bases of the junction left unmatched. The CDR3 DNA is TGTGCCACGGGAGGGTCAGCCCGGGAGCTGTTTTTT. Its protein product is CATGGSARELFF.

Note on this clonotype: A much more abundant neighbour one base away suggests this may be a read error. The genes are TRBV11-1 and TRBJ1-3; no clear D gene. The CDR3 is 16 amino acids. Germline values: CDR1 SGHAT, CDR2 FQDESV (reference sequence). DNA for the CDR3: TGTGCCAGCAGCCTTACCGGCAGTTTGGCTGGAAGCACCATATATTTT. It encodes CASSLTGSLAGSTIYF.

This clonotype was found many times. The CDR3 DNA is TGTGCCAGCAGCTTGGGTCAGCTTGCAACTAATGAAAAACTGTTTTTT. Protein: CASSLGQLATNEKLFF. This chain connects TRBV5-6 to TRBJ1-4, with unresolved D. This CDR3 has 16 amino acids. The V gene's germline CDR1 is SGHDT and CDR2 YYEEEE. Trimming cost V 0 bases and J 0 bases, with 9 bases left between them.